This T cell receptor beta chain was profiled in a study of human T cells and chemical hapten exposure. Whole-study results and caveats: No shift was seen in TCRs above 1 in 1000 frequency with DPC sensitization. PT1 expanded TCR counts and patch test score were linked, and their correlation was positive.

With respect to this clonotype: Its specificity is not known.

Time point: patch test 3, about 24 weeks after DPC sensitization. Treatment: therapeutic diphenylcyclopropenone sensitization with weekly scalp DPC. TCRdb re-derived calls from the RACE reads in MiXCR, one entry per CDR3 protein. The top ten clones hold about a tenth of a sample with about 97,000 distinct CDR3 sequences, around a quarter of them seen once. The CDR3 consists of 16 residues. With 6 bases clipped from V and 4 bases from J, the junction kept 11 bases outside the gene matches. Germline V gene data show CDR1 as DFQATT and CDR2 as SNEGSKA (reference sequence). This receptor was taken from a man between 35 and 55 years old with alopecia areata. Some clones in this sample may be carry-over from other donors' samples. This rearrangement joins TRBV20-1 to TRBJ2-3; 12 bases agree with TRBD2. Sequences were derived from whole blood, sampled in connection with sensitization to the hapten diphenylcyclopropenone (DPC). CDR3 nucleotide sequence: TGCAGTGCGCGACTAGCGGGAGCAGGGCACGCAGATACGCAGTATTTT. It encodes CSARLAGAGHADTQYF.